Reported below is one TCR beta chain. The specificity of this receptor is unknown. Base-call qualities are not available, and no considerably larger clone is one nucleotide away. Per the germline V gene, MGHDK is the CDR1 and SYGVNS is the CDR2. Taken from cysteine to phenylalanine, the CDR3 has 14 residues. Of all the DNA, just the CDR3 is kept, 42 bases in frame from base 1. V lost 5 bases and J lost 2 bases; the stretch between them is 12 bases long. The data were obtained in a study of a mutant IDH1 vaccine in newly diagnosed glioma (dated by TCRdb to 2020 to 2022). For context, the study as a whole: Eight vaccinations were administered to patients in weeks 1, 3, 5, 7, 11, 15, 19 and 23, corresponding to visits V03 through V10. Vaccination began 4-6 weeks after radiotherapy alone, or alongside temozolomide cycles in the chemotherapy-containing groups. The roughly 34 treated patients were approximately 62% male and about 38% female, with a mean age of about 43 years. Prior to enrollment, standard therapy consisting of radiotherapy alone, temozolomide alone, or radiochemotherapy with temozolomide had been administered to patients, with the combination being received by most patients. Peripheral blood was collected at six visits: V03 (baseline), V05, V07, V10, V12 and V13. Longitudinal TCRB deep sequencing was performed for approximately 24 treated patients wherever samples were available for exploratory analyses. Study-wide findings and limitations: Selection of PBMC samples for TCRB deep sequencing was based on availability. Pseudoprogression seemed to be unrelated to changes in the top peripheral T cell clonotypes found by TCRB sequencing. The authors stated that sample limitations prevented analyses of patient blood samples from being reproduced. Vaccine-induced immune responses across multiple MHC alleles were detected in 85% to 95% of patients.

The time point label corresponds to: week 5, during vaccination. Every vaccine dose consisted of 300 ug of a 20-mer mutant IDH1 peptide in Montanide, administered subcutaneously together with topical imiquimod. Donors had newly diagnosed WHO grade 3 or 4 IDH1-mutant astrocytomas with loss of nuclear ATRX. The samples were drawn from NOA16, a multicentre, single-arm, open-label phase I trial in Germany that tested a mutant IDH1 peptide vaccine in humans for the first time. Genomic DNA for TCRB sequencing was extracted from EDTA blood using the DNeasy Blood and Tissue Kit. The library was built by means of the immunoSEQ multiplex PCR assay. Rearranged TCR beta chain sequences were amplified using the hsTCRB Kit according to the manufacturer's protocol. TCRB libraries were sequenced on an Illumina MiSeq. The study's own analysis went as follows. Demultiplexing, trimming and gene mapping were performed with the kit vendor's proprietary platform. TCRdb obtained this table from immuneACCESS and retained in-frame rearrangements with V and J assigned. These tables miss some clones; where compared with another copy, unresolved V genes account for less than half of the shortfall, and the remainder is unexplained. V and J calls and clone size are copied from that table; D and trimming were computed from the DNA. The sample table lists 25,000 to 30,000 clones, 70% to 90% of them with a count of one. The top ten clonotypes cover around 18% of the sample.

The chain employs TRBV25-1 and TRBJ1-2; too little of a D gene remains to name it. This clonotype was sampled from a man younger than 35 with glioma. Specimen: PBMCs, collected from a glioma patient whose treatment included an IDH1 peptide vaccine. The CDR3 loop reads CASSSPRPNYGYTF. The DNA sequence reads TGTGCCAGCAGTTCACCCAGGCCAAACTATGGCTACACCTTC.